This T cell receptor (beta chain) stems from a study of blood T cell repertoires in COVID-19 (dated by TCRdb to 2019 to 2021). Some background on the complete study: The collaborator samples originated in the United States, Italy and Spain and spanned the acute and convalescent phases of COVID-19. The repertoires were released in a freely available public database meant as a resource for research on the immune response to SARS-CoV-2. Where HLA class I and class II types were available, the types were taken from metadata supplied by the sample provider, not from assay-based typing. Samples came from the ongoing ImmuneRACE study (first 160 participants) plus 1,254 subjects from 6 global collaborators. The material from the prospective study consisted of cDNA or gDNA derived from T cells, B-cell-depleted T cells, or PBMCs. Nearly every sample came with metadata listing a de-identified subject ID, COVID-19 status, age in years and sex. Subjects who had been exposed to COVID-19, were actively infected with it, or had recovered from it provided the deeply sampled blood TCRbeta repertoires that made up the dataset.

The germline V gene provides CDR1 SGHTA and CDR2 FQGTGA. V gives up 0 bases and J gives up 7 bases, and the segment between their germline ends measures 13 bases. From the cysteine up to the phenylalanine, the CDR3 has a length of 15 residues. CDR3 DNA is the only sequence kept; it has 45 bases, read in frame from the first base. TCRbeta CDR3 regions were amplified from genomic DNA by means of the immunoSEQ Assay, a bias-controlled multiplex PCR. The paper's processing steps were these. Within the assay, amplification of reference gene primers was used to estimate how many nucleated cells each sample contained. Sequence reads were collapsed and filtered to measure the absolute abundance of every unique TCRbeta CDR3 rearrangement. For each sample, productive Simpson clonality was calculated as the square root of Simpson's diversity index across productive rearrangements. TCRdb retrieved this table from immuneACCESS and kept in-frame rearrangements only. Not all clones are present; in checked studies, unresolved V genes account for under half, and no reason is known for the remainder. V, J and clone size are those of that table, while D and trimming were read from the DNA. The sample table contains about 170,000 clones; only one count was recorded for 80% to 85% of them. The ten biggest clones cover approximately 11% of the sample.

Findings and caveats that apply to the study as a whole: The quantity of clinical and demographic metadata differed by source and by participant and was supplied without curation.

Each collaborating institution followed its own protocols to collect whole blood in K2EDTA tubes. For TCRbeta analysis, collaborators shipped samples in one of three forms: frozen whole blood, isolated PBMCs, or DNA extracted from either of those sample types. A word on this clone: Its antigen is unknown. No much larger clone exists at a distance of one base, and base qualities are not known.

The TCR sequence derives from an older man with active or convalescent COVID-19. Sequencing was done on a sample of peripheral blood. The sequence links TRBV7-3 to TRBJ2-1; tentative D gene TRBD1, with 6 bases matching. The CDR3 protein is CASSLTGQGRNEQFF. In nucleotide form, the sequence is TGTGCCAGCAGCTTAACGGGGCAGGGGCGAAATGAGCAGTTCTTC.